The sequence of this T cell receptor (beta chain) was determined in a study of T cells in Graves' hyperthyroidism and ophthalmopathy. Findings and caveats of the study: Blood also contained most expanded thyroid clonotypes above 0.001. In the analysis, a 13 V-J model separated ophthalmopathy from stable hyperthyroidism.

V was shortened by 11 bases and J by 0 bases, with 16 bases between the two germline ends. The CDR3 extends over 15 amino acids. Per germline, CDR1 MGHDK and CDR2 SYGVNS. Researchers amplified the TCR beta CDR3 regions from RNA transcripts. A set of HTBI primers served as the primers for a first-round RT-PCR of the TCR CDR3. TCRdb redid the calling of the multiplex PCR reads with MiXCR, one entry per CDR3 protein. Seen here are 450,000 to 700,000 distinct CDR3 sequences, 40% to 55% observed once, and the top ten hold 15% to 20%. Those patients with uncontrolled infection, other autoimmune disease, pregnancy or lactation were excluded. A word on this clonotype: The target antigen is unknown.

This TCR derives from an adult woman with Graves' disease, either hyperthyroidism or ophthalmopathy (not recorded which). V is TRBV25-1 and J is TRBJ2-2, with D perhaps matching TRBD2 (6 bases). Sequencing used peripheral blood or thyroid tissue (not recorded which). The CDR3 bases are TGTGCCTCCCAACCGGCGGGAACGAACACCGGGGAGCTGTTTTTT. It encodes CASQPAGTNTGELFF. Combining the CDR3 with reference TRBV25-1 and TRBJ2-2 gives the whole variable domain EADIYQTPRYLVIGTGKKITLECSQTMGHDKMYWYQQDPGMELHLIHYSYGVNSTEKGDLSSESTVSRIRTEHFPLTLESARPSHTSQYLCASQPAGTNTGELFFGEGSRLTVL.